This T cell receptor (beta chain) was obtained from a study of shared clonotypes between healthy human individuals. J was trimmed by 3 bases and V by 3 bases; bases with no gene match: 5. The CDR3 runs 14 residues. Germline V CDR1 and CDR2: SGHNT, YYREEE (reference sequence). Study outcomes and limitations: Naive subsets usually exceeded memory subsets in estimated richness. Non-shared clonotypes displayed generation probabilities falling below those of clonotypes present in all four donors.

A remark on this clone: Its antigen is still unknown. Within the sample, other DNA sequences also encode this same CDR3.

The assay was immunoSEQ multiplex PCR, and TCRdb's table has in-frame clones only and misses some. The sample comprises about 2.3 million clones, 85% to 95% of which are singletons, and about 0.41% rests with the top ten. A CD45RA-negative memory subset and a CD45RA+ naive subset were separated from the CD4+ cells. The chain is built from TRBV5-4 and TRBJ2-7; 8 bases are shared with TRBD2. Input material: naive CD4+ T cells from PBMCs. This sample's subset: CD45RA+ positively selected. The source is a man aged 18 to 29 in good health. Some clones in this sample may be carry-over from other donors' samples. The CDR3 loop is CASSSTGTSYEQYF. The DNA of the CDR3 is TGTGCCAGCAGCTCCACCGGGACTAGCTACGAGCAGTACTTC.